These 11 T cell receptor beta chains originate from one sample sequenced in a study of regulatory T cells in long-lasting Graves disease. CDR3 regions were amplified by Arm-PCR using iRepertoire HTBI primers to build TCR beta libraries. Using its own MiXCR run on the multiplex PCR reads, TCRdb lists one record per CDR3 protein. The repertoire includes approximately 440,000 distinct CDR3 sequences, roughly 17% of them detected once, and 9% to 15% sits in the top ten. Time point denoted: newly diagnosed GD, antithyroid drugs for less than 3 months. TCR sequences were obtained from RNA taken from PBMCs. These sequences were also reported in another study, on T cells in Graves' hyperthyroidism and ophthalmopathy.

The material sequenced was peripheral blood mononuclear cells (PBMCs), taken at new diagnosis, from a patient treated with antithyroid drugs. The receptor set was obtained from a middle-aged man with Graves disease.

This clonotype has more than one count but fewer than ten. The chain carries TRBV24-1 and TRBJ1-4; D not resolved. From germline, CDR1 is KGHDR and CDR2 SFDVKD. This CDR3 is 14 amino acids long. V was clipped by 5 bases and J by 5 bases, with 11 bases between them. The CDR3 reads CATSVIGMNEKLFF. In DNA form, the CDR3 reads TGTGCCACCAGTGTGATCGGGATGAATGAAAAACTGTTTTTT.

The rearrangement uses TRBV2 and TRBJ2-7; the match to TRBD2 covers 15 bases. Germline CDR1 reads SNHLY; CDR2 reads FYNNEI. Trimming took 4 bases from V and 5 from J; bases not matched to a gene: 6. CDR3 length: 16 amino acids. The CDR3 protein is CASSVGLAGGPHEQYF. The CDR3 DNA follows: TGTGCCAGCAGTGTAGGACTAGCGGGAGGGCCACACGAGCAGTACTTC.

This clonotype has a count of ten or more. The CDR3 sequence: CASSLKGHLNSPLHF. In nucleotides, the CDR3 is TGTGCCAGCAGTTTAAAGGGACATTTAAATTCACCCCTCCACTTT. The chain uses TRBV28 and TRBJ1-6; D might be TRBD1 (6 bases). The CDR3 extends over 15 amino acids. Germline CDR1 is MDHEN and CDR2 is SYDVKM. Trimming cost V 2 bases and J 7 bases, with 12 bases left between them.

This clonotype occurred many times. The V gene is TRBV28, the J gene TRBJ1-6; maybe TRBD1 (6 bases). The V and J ends lost 4 bases and 10 bases respectively, with 11 bases between them. CDR3 length equals 13 residues. CDR1 and CDR2 (germline): MDHEN, SYDVKM. The CDR3 nucleotides read TGTGCCAGCAGTTCTCCAGGGGCATCACCCCTCCACTTT. Translating gives CASSSPGASPLHF. Combining the CDR3 with reference TRBV28 and TRBJ1-6 gives the whole variable domain DVKVTQSSRYLVKRTGEKVFLECVQDMDHENMFWYRQDPGLGLRLIYFSYDVKMKEKGDIPEGYSVSREKKERFSLILESASTNQTSMYLCASSSPGASPLHFGNGTRLTVT.

This clonotype was picked up many times. The V gene is TRBV11-3, the J gene TRBJ1-1, with 7 bases that match TRBD1. The CDR3 totals 17 residues. V was pared by 4 bases and J by 2 bases, with 13 bases of the junction left unmatched. Germline V lookup: CDR1 SGHNT, CDR2 YENEEA. The CDR3 bases are TGTGCCAGCAGCTCATTACAGGGGCCGACGGGAAACACTGAAGCTTTCTTT. It is translated as CASSSLQGPTGNTEAFF.

This clonotype was recorded a few times. CDR3 loop: CASSEGQGGYYGYTF. CDR3 coding DNA: TGTGCCAGCAGTGAAGGTCAGGGAGGGTACTATGGCTACACCTTC. The J gene is TRBJ1-2, the V gene TRBV6-1, with a possible D match to TRBD1 (5 bases). Trimming took 1 base from V and 3 from J, leaving 12 bases between them. The CDR3 is made up of 15 amino acids. Germline CDR1 is MNHNS and CDR2 is SASEGT.

The chain has TRBV5-1 and TRBJ2-2; a possible D gene is TRBD2 (6 bases). Germline V gene lookup returns CDR1 SGHRS and CDR2 YFSETQ. Trimming pared 0 bases from V and 2 bases from J, leaving 14 bases between. This CDR3 region has 17 residues. Written as DNA, the CDR3 is TGCGCCAGCAGCTTGGACCCGGGACTTATCAACACCGGGGAGCTGTTTTTT. This codes for CASSLDPGLINTGELFF.

The table lists this clonotype with a few counts. V gene TRBV20-1 combines with J gene TRBJ2-3; D remains unclear. V was trimmed by 6 bases and J by 0 bases, leaving 7 bases between them. The length of the CDR3 is 12 residues. Germline V gene data show CDR1 as DFQATT and CDR2 as SNEGSKA (reference sequence). In nucleotides, the CDR3 is TGCAGTGCCCCGGTTAGCACAGATACGCAGTATTTT. This codes for CSAPVSTDTQYF.

This clonotype was seen many times. The chain combines TRBV28 with TRBJ1-5; D is possibly TRBD1 (6 bases). This CDR3 region has 16 residues. V lost 1 base to trimming and J lost 2 bases, with 12 bases between them. Germline V gene data show CDR1 as MDHEN and CDR2 as SYDVKM. CDR3 in DNA: TGTGCCAGCAGTTTATTTGCCGGGGGCGGCAATCAGCCCCAGCATTTT. Amino acids: CASSLFAGGGNQPQHF.

This clonotype was counted many times. The rearrangement joins TRBV29-1 to TRBJ2-7; D is possibly TRBD1 or TRBD2 (5 bases each). Deletions cut 6 bases from V and 7 bases from J, with 22 bases between. Germline CDR1 is SQVTM and CDR2 is ANQGSEA. The CDR3 is 14 amino acids. The CDR3 loop is CSVASGTRPGEQYF. Here the CDR3 DNA reads TGCAGCGTGGCCTCCGGGACCCGACCGGGAGAGCAGTACTTC.

Details on this clonotype: It may be a read error: a sequence one base away is much more abundant. The chain carries TRBV5-1 and TRBJ2-7; 10 positions agree with TRBD2. The germline gives CDR1 SGHRS, CDR2 YFSETQ. This CDR3 has 16 residues. V shed 3 bases, J shed 7 bases, and the junction held 13 bases outside the gene matches. The CDR3 protein is CASSYQTSGAYNEQYF. DNA of the CDR3: TGCGCCAGCAGCTACCAAACTAGCGGGGCTTACAATGAGCAGTACTTC.